This passage covers 32 T cell receptor beta chains from one sample sequenced in a study of cytotoxic CD8 clonotypes in ibrutinib-treated CLL. This table comes from immunoSEQ multiplex PCR, and its TCRdb copy is limited to in-frame clones, with some not included. The profile shows under 300,000 clones, roughly three quarters of them singletons. The specimen was PBMCs, collected at disease progression, from a patient treated with ibrutinib. These receptors originate from a human donor with chronic lymphocytic leukemia.

The table lists this clone with a few counts. The chain recombines TRBV23-1 with TRBJ1-5; tentatively, D is TRBD1 (5 bases). TRBV23-1 falls under the ORF class, with uncertain function. The CDR3 covers 17 residues. The ends were cut back, 0 bases at V and 1 base at J, with 13 bases in the middle. The CDR3 region is CASSQSRQGKSNQPQHF. Written as DNA, the CDR3 is TGCGCCAGCAGTCAATCTCGGCAGGGAAAGAGCAATCAGCCCCAGCATTTT.

This clone appeared a few times. The chain uses TRBV28 and TRBJ2-5; tentatively, D is TRBD1 (5 bases). Per germline, CDR1 MDHEN and CDR2 SYDVKM. This CDR3 has 17 amino acids. Trimming took off 6 bases at V and 1 base at J, with 21 bases between the two ends. CDR3 nucleotide sequence: TGTGCCAGCAGCTCCCCTGGGGCAGGCACCCTCCAAGAGACCCAGTACTTC. It codes for CASSSPGAGTLQETQYF.

This clone has more than one count but fewer than ten. The chain recombines TRBV28 with TRBJ1-2; a weak D match, TRBD1 (5 bases). The CDR3 extends over 17 amino acids. Germline CDR1 is MDHEN and CDR2 is SYDVKM. Trimming left V 2 bases short and J 3 bases short, with 19 bases between. The CDR3 region has the DNA TGTGCCAGCAGTTTAGCGGCGCGGACAAGGGAAGACTATGGCTACACCTTC. Translated: CASSLAARTREDYGYTF.

This clone was counted between two and nine times. The CDR3 bases are TGCAGCGTTATGGGGGCAGGGGAGACCCAGTACTTC. Its translation: CSVMGAGETQYF. J is TRBJ2-5 and V is TRBV29-1; weak D call: TRBD1 (6 bases). V shed 5 bases and J shed 5 bases, with 12 bases lying between them. The CDR3 loop spans 12 amino acids. Germline lookup yields CDR1 SQVTM and CDR2 ANQGSEA.

This chain links TRBV27 with TRBJ2-3; 10 bases are a match to TRBD1. Germline lookup yields CDR1 MNHEY and CDR2 SMNVEV (reference sequence). V lost 4 bases and J lost 6; bases outside the gene matches: 16. This CDR3 is built from 18 residues. The CDR3 bases are TGTGCCAGCAGTTACGTGACAGGGGGCCTTGGGTTGGTGGATACGCAGTATTTT. Translation: CASSYVTGGLGLVDTQYF.

The V call is TRBV4-1, the J call TRBJ2-1; D remains ambiguous. Trimming left V 4 bases short and J 3 bases short, with 4 bases between. CDR3 length: 12 residues. Per the germline V gene, CDR1 is MGHRA and CDR2 is YSYEKL. DNA of the CDR3: TGCGCCAGCAGCCTAGACTACAATGAGCAGTTCTTC. Translation gives CASSLDYNEQFF.

V and J are TRBV11-2 and TRBJ2-5; the D is unclear. The germline CDR1 and CDR2 sequences are SGHAT and FQNNGV. Trimming pared 3 bases from V and 5 bases from J, leaving 4 bases between. The CDR3 spans 11 residues. The CDR3 bases are TGTGCCAGCAGCTTCCGGGAGACCCAGTACTTC. Translation gives CASSFRETQYF.

V usage is TRBV9 and J usage is TRBJ2-1; the D call may be TRBD1 or TRBD2 (5 bases each). The CDR3 is 15 residues long. The V end was cut by 3 bases, the J end by 3 bases, with 13 bases between. Germline CDR1 is SGDLS and CDR2 is YYNGEE. Here the CDR3 reads CASSARDQFYNEQFF. CDR3 coding DNA: TGTGCCAGCAGCGCCCGGGACCAGTTCTACAATGAGCAGTTCTTC.

V is TRBV28 and J is TRBJ2-5; 7 bases are shared with TRBD1. The CDR3 sequence is 15 residues long. With V trimmed by 2 bases and J by 2 bases, 5 bases remained unmatched. CDR1 is MDHEN and CDR2 is SYDVKM in the germline V gene. The CDR3 loop is CASSLPGTDQETQYF. DNA of the CDR3: TGTGCCAGCAGTTTACCCGGGACAGATCAAGAGACCCAGTACTTC. The complete variable domain, with remaining parts taken from reference TRBV28 and TRBJ2-5, reads DVKVTQSSRYLVKRTGEKVFLECVQDMDHENMFWYRQDPGLGLRLIYFSYDVKMKEKGDIPEGYSVSREKKERFSLILESASTNQTSMYLCASSLPGTDQETQYFGPGTRLLVL.

The rearrangement uses TRBV5-6 and TRBJ1-1, with D uncertain. Germline CDR1 and CDR2: SGHDT and YYEEEE. Trimming cost V 4 bases and J 4 bases, with 8 bases left between them. The CDR3 consists of 12 residues. CDR3 sequence: CASSVGITEAFF. In DNA form, the CDR3 reads TGTGCCAGCAGCGTGGGAATCACTGAAGCTTTCTTT.

This sequence joins TRBV10-1 and TRBJ1-2, with 9 bases matching TRBD1. The CDR3 is 16 residues long. V lost 6 bases, J lost 0 bases, and 8 bases stayed unmatched. Germline V CDR1 and CDR2: WNHNN, SYGVQD (reference sequence). The CDR3 DNA is TGCGCCAGCAGAGGGACAGGGACGGCGACTAACTATGGCTACACCTTC. Its protein product is CASRGTGTATNYGYTF.

The V gene is TRBV5-4, the J gene TRBJ2-7; 7 bases align to TRBD1. Trimming at V came to 4 bases and at J to 7 bases, leaving 14 bases not matched to a gene. CDR3 length equals 15 residues. Germline values: CDR1 SGHNT, CDR2 YYREEE (reference sequence). CDR3 nucleotide sequence: TGTGCCAGCAGCGTGGACAGGTCCTACGCTAAAGAGCAGTACTTC. This translates into CASSVDRSYAKEQYF.

J is TRBJ2-5 and V is TRBV7-9, with 12 bases identical to TRBD2. The germline CDR1 and CDR2 sequences are SEHNR and FQNEAQ (reference sequence). V lost 2 bases to trimming and J lost 4 bases; unmatched junction nucleotides: 11. The CDR3 extends over 18 amino acids. CDR3 nucleotide sequence: TGTGCCAGCAGCTTACCCCCCCTACTAGCGGGGGGAGGAGAGACCCAGTACTTC. Its protein is CASSLPPLLAGGGETQYF.

The chain combines TRBV6-1 with TRBJ1-5; D ambiguous. There are 17 residues in the CDR3. V lost 2 bases and J 0 bases, leaving 14 bases between the germline ends. CDR1 is MNHNS and CDR2 is SASEGT in the germline V gene. CDR3 DNA: TGTGCCAGCAGTGAAAAGGCAGGAGTATATAGCAATCAGCCCCAGCATTTT. As protein: CASSEKAGVYSNQPQHF.

The chain joins TRBV29-1 to TRBJ2-5; 10 bases fit TRBD1. This CDR3 is built from 13 residues. V trimming: 5 bases; J trimming: 2 bases; junction bases outside the gene matches: 2. CDR1 and CDR2 (germline): SQVTM, ANQGSEA. The CDR3 sequence is CSVLDRGQETQYF. CDR3 bases: TGCAGCGTTCTGGACAGGGGGCAAGAGACCCAGTACTTC.

The table lists this clone with a count of one. The chain combines TRBV6-8 with TRBJ2-1; a possible D gene is TRBD1 (6 bases). Looked up from germline, CDR1 is MNHGY and CDR2 is SAAAGT. This CDR3 has 15 residues. The V and J ends lost 6 bases and 6 bases respectively, with 18 bases between them. The CDR3 sequence: CASSRGQSISNEQFF. The DNA of the CDR3 is TGTGCCAGCAGCCGCGGACAGTCAATCTCCAATGAGCAGTTCTTC.

The rearrangement links TRBV27 to TRBJ2-7, with TRBD2 matching 7 bases. The junction had 9 bases not matched to a gene; V was cut back by 4 bases and J by 6 bases. CDR1 is MNHEY, CDR2 SMNVEV, per germline (reference sequence). CDR3 length: 14 amino acids. The CDR3 sequence is CASSWTDGRSEQYF. CDR3 coding DNA: TGTGCCAGCAGTTGGACGGACGGGAGGAGCGAGCAGTACTTC.

The rearrangement links TRBV19 to TRBJ2-1; TRBD1 agrees at 8 bases. The CDR3 loop spans 14 amino acids. The germline V gene has CDR1 LNHDA and CDR2 SQIVND (reference sequence). Germline trimming cut 3 bases from V and 9 bases from J; bases unmatched to any gene: 7. The CDR3 is CASSIGQGLGEQFF. The DNA of the CDR3 is TGTGCCAGTAGTATTGGACAGGGTTTGGGTGAGCAGTTCTTC.

The chain couples TRBV5-1 to TRBJ2-1; TRBD1 is a possible D gene (5 bases). In germline, CDR1 is SGHRS, CDR2 YFSETQ. Trimming pared 0 bases from V and 7 bases from J, leaving 26 bases between. The CDR3 is 19 amino acids. The CDR3 nucleotides read TGCGCCAGCAGCTTGGTTGGGGTTCGGAGTTTAGGGGTCATAAATGAGCAGTTCTTC. It translates to CASSLVGVRSLGVINEQFF.

This clone was seen only a few times. This chain's CDR3 is CATTAGQGGHEQYF. The CDR3 coding sequence is TGTGCCACCACGGCGGGACAGGGTGGTCACGAGCAGTACTTC. The genes are TRBV10-3 and TRBJ2-7, with 9 bases matching TRBD1. The V gene end was trimmed by 10 bases and the J gene end by 5 bases; junction bases not matched to a gene: 12. This CDR3 region has 14 residues. Germline V CDR1 and CDR2: ENHRY, SYGVKD.

This clone was detected a few times. The chain couples TRBV7-8 to TRBJ1-5, with TRBD1 matching over 9 bases. In germline, CDR1 is SGHVS, CDR2 FQNEAQ. The CDR3 has 15 residues. V trimming: 5 bases; J trimming: 6 bases; junction bases outside the gene matches: 8. CDR3 residues: CASSMPGQGFQPQHF. CDR3 coding DNA: TGTGCCAGCAGCATGCCGGGACAGGGTTTTCAGCCCCAGCATTTT.

As for this clone: The sample carries other DNA sequences with the same CDR3. This chain joins TRBV7-9 and TRBJ1-1, with D unclear. The V gene's germline CDR1 is SEHNR and CDR2 FQNEAQ (reference sequence). The CDR3 length is 13 residues. Trimming cost V 0 bases and J 4 bases, with 6 bases left between them. CDR3 region: CASSLAGFTEAFF. The CDR3, as DNA: TGTGCCAGCAGCTTAGCAGGGTTCACTGAAGCTTTCTTT. The full variable domain, in which reference TRBV7-9 and TRBJ1-1 provide the parts outside the CDR3, is DTGVSQNPRHKITKRGQNVTFRCDPISEHNRLYWYRQTLGQGPEFLTYFQNEAQLEKSRLLSDRFSAERPKGSFSTLEIQRTEQGDSAMYLCASSLAGFTEAFFGQGTRLTVV.

This clone came up once. This rearrangement joins TRBV13 to TRBJ1-2; D unclear. The CDR3 is made up of 18 amino acids. Germline values: CDR1 PRHDT, CDR2 FYEKMQ (reference sequence). The V gene lost 1 base and the J gene lost 0 bases, with 18 bases spanning the gap. Here the CDR3 reads CASSLASLARPSNYGYTF. The CDR3 DNA is TGTGCCAGCAGCTTAGCGTCGCTTGCCAGGCCATCTAACTATGGCTACACCTTC.

With regard to this clone: This sample also contains other DNA sequences that code for the same CDR3. The chain uses TRBV9 and TRBJ2-7; D possibly uses TRBD1 or TRBD2 (5 bases each). This CDR3 comprises 14 residues. Trimming took off 0 bases at V and 0 bases at J, with 7 bases between the two ends. CDR1 SGDLS and CDR2 YYNGEE come from the germline V gene. The CDR3 is CASSVEGTSYEQYF. CDR3 bases: TGTGCCAGCAGCGTAGAAGGGACCTCCTACGAGCAGTACTTC.

This clone was counted once. This chain links TRBV11-2 with TRBJ2-1; D ambiguous. The CDR3 consists of 15 residues. Between the trimmed V and J ends, which lost 5 bases and 7 bases, there was a span of 18 bases. Germline-derived CDR1 and CDR2 are SGHAT and FQNNGV. The CDR3 loop is CASSHSGSKENEQFF. The CDR3 DNA reads as TGTGCCAGCAGCCACTCCGGGTCCAAAGAGAATGAGCAGTTCTTC. Variable domain in full (rest from reference TRBV11-2 and TRBJ2-1): EAGVAQSPRYKIIEKRQSVAFWCNPISGHATLYWYQQILGQGPKLLIQFQNNGVVDDSQLPKDRFSAERLKGVDSTLKIQPAKLEDSAVYLCASSHSGSKENEQFFGPGTRLTVL.

The genes are TRBV29-1 and TRBJ2-1; D possibly matches TRBD1 or TRBD2 (5 bases each). The CDR3 covers 12 residues. V was trimmed by 3 bases and J by 13 bases, leaving 16 bases between them. CDR1 is SQVTM and CDR2 is ANQGSEA in the germline V gene. CDR3 in amino acids: CSVDWGTPAQFF. CDR3 sequence (DNA): TGCAGCGTTGATTGGGGGACCCCGGCTCAGTTCTTC.

This chain joins TRBV18 and TRBJ1-1, with a weak D call TRBD1 (5 bases). V was trimmed by 2 bases and J by 4 bases, leaving 14 bases between them. CDR1 KGHSH and CDR2 LQKENI come from the germline V gene. The CDR3 extends over 15 amino acids. CDR3 protein: CASSPFAGILTEAFF. The CDR3 DNA follows: TGTGCCAGCTCACCATTCGCAGGGATACTCACTGAAGCTTTCTTT.

This clone appeared a single time. The chain links TRBV27 to TRBJ2-2, with D unclear. V was cut by 0 bases and J by 7 bases, with 6 bases left in between. CDR3 size: 13 residues. Germline V CDR1 and CDR2: MNHEY, SMNVEV (reference sequence). The CDR3 sequence is CASSLSSGGELFF. CDR3 DNA: TGTGCCAGCAGTTTATCGTCCGGCGGGGAGCTGTTTTTT.

The chain has TRBV4-1 and TRBJ2-7, with no clear D. The CDR3 is 15 amino acids. Trimming took off 2 bases at V and 0 bases at J, with 11 bases between the two ends. From germline, CDR1 is MGHRA and CDR2 YSYEKL. CDR3 in DNA: TGCGCCAGCAGCCAAAGATATCCGAACTCCTACGAGCAGTACTTC. Amino acid sequence: CASSQRYPNSYEQYF.

The chain joins TRBV5-4 to TRBJ2-7; maybe TRBD1 (6 bases). Trimming took 0 bases from V and 5 from J, leaving 9 bases between them. Germline loops: CDR1 SGHNT, CDR2 YYREEE (reference sequence). The CDR3 is 13 residues long. The CDR3 sequence: CASSLVGGDEQYF. The CDR3 region has the DNA TGTGCCAGCAGCTTGGTTGGGGGCGACGAGCAGTACTTC.

The chain recombines TRBV2 with TRBJ2-3, with D uncertain. The CDR3 contains 12 residues. Trimming left V 6 bases short and J 4 bases short, with 8 bases between. CDR1 is SNHLY and CDR2 is FYNNEI in the germline V gene. CDR3 loop: CASRTPADTQYF. CDR3 nucleotide sequence: TGTGCCAGCAGGACACCAGCAGATACGCAGTATTTT.

The chain links TRBV5-1 to TRBJ2-1, with D maybe TRBD2 (5 bases). V shed 3 bases and J shed 8 bases, with 15 bases lying between them. Looked up from germline, CDR1 is SGHRS and CDR2 is YFSETQ. This CDR3 has 14 residues. As DNA, the CDR3 is TGCGCCAGCAGCTCGTACGACGGGGAACATGAGCAGTTCTTC. Its translation is CASSSYDGEHEQFF.